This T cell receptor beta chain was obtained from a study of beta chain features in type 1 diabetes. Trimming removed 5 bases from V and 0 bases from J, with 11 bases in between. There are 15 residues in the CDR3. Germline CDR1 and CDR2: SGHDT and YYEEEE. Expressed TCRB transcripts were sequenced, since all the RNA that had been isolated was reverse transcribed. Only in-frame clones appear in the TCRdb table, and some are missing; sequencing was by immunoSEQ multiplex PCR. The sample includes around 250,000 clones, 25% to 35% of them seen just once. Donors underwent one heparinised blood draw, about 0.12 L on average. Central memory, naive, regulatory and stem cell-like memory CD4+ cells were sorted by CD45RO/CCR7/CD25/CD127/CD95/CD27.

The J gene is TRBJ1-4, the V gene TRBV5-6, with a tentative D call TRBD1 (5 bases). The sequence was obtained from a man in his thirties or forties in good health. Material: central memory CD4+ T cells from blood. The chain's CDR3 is CASRLIGATNEKLFF. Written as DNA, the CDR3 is TGTGCCAGCAGACTTATAGGGGCAACTAATGAAAAACTGTTTTTT.